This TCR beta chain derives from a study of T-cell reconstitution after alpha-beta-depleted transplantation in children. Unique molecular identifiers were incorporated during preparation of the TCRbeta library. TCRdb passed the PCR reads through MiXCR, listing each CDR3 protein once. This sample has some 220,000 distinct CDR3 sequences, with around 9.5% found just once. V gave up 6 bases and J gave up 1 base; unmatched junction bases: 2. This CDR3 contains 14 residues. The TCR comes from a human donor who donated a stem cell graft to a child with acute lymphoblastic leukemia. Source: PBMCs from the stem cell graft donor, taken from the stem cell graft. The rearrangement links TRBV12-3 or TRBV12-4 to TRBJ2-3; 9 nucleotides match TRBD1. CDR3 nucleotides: TGTGCCAGCAGAAGACAGGGGGGCACAGATACGCAGTATTTT. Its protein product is CASRRQGGTDTQYF.